The sequence of this T cell receptor (beta chain) was determined in a study of post-analysis software for immune sequencing data. On this clonotype itself: What it binds is unknown.

The CDR3 is 13 amino acids. From germline, CDR1 is SEHNR and CDR2 FQNEAQ (reference sequence). V lost 5 bases and J 4 bases, leaving 12 bases between the germline ends. Findings and caveats of the study: F-measure co-clustering was strong for batch-matched samples. Significantly lower normalized Chao1 diversity was found in patients with multiple sclerosis relative to controls. Relative to controls, patients had 5 or 6 TRBV segments at higher frequency, with TRBV5-6, TRBV5-1 and TRBV20-1 among these.

Every TCR beta cDNA library bore unique molecular identifiers. When 1 to 10 million T cells were used, they gave about 490,000 cDNA molecules. Via MiXCR, TCRdb re-called the PCR reads, giving one row per CDR3 protein. This sample has under 650,000 distinct CDR3 sequences, with about 44% found just once. Material: blood. The sequence was collected from a girl aged 10-17 years with multiple sclerosis. This chain connects TRBV7-9 to TRBJ2-7; TRBD1 is a possible D gene (5 bases). CDR3 amino acids: CASSQMGLYEQYF. The CDR3 coding sequence is TGTGCCAGCAGCCAAATGGGGCTGTACGAGCAGTACTTC.